Listed below are T cell receptor beta chains from one sample, sequenced in a study of blood T cell repertoires in COVID-19. Profiled with immunoSEQ multiplex PCR; TCRdb holds only in-frame clones, not every one. This sample yields 65,000 to 90,000 clones, of which around 76% are seen a single time; roughly 15% belongs to the top ten. Sequencing was done on a sample of peripheral blood. These receptors originate from a man aged 70 or older with active or convalescent COVID-19. Each CDR3 is given with its conserved first and last residue. D genes are given only for firm matches. Clone size is given for some rows only: seen once, a few or many times, or a class if the clone is expanded.

V gene	D gene	clone size	J gene	CDR3 protein	CDR3 DNA
TRBV5-1	TRBD1	-	TRBJ1-2	CASSTRQGGGNTF	TGCGCCAGCAGCACCAGACAGGGGGGCGGAAACACCTTC
TRBV3-1/TRBV3-2	-	-	TRBJ1-3	CASSQGNSGNTIYF	TGTGCCAGCAGCCAGGGCAACTCTGGAAACACCATATATTTT
TRBV24-1	-	once	TRBJ1-2	CATSEAPGSGYTF	TGTGCCACCAGTGAGGCCCCGGGAAGCGGCTACACCTTC
TRBV5-6	TRBD1	-	TRBJ1-1	CASSVTGERSTEAFF	TGTGCCAGCAGCGTGACAGGGGAGAGGAGTACTGAAGCTTTCTTT
TRBV2	TRBD1	-	TRBJ1-1	CASSYTGQSEAFF	TGTGCCAGCTCTTACACGGGACAGAGTGAAGCTTTCTTT
TRBV5-1	TRBD2	many	TRBJ2-1	CASSLAVSASGGKYLFF	TGCGCCAGCAGCTTGGCTGTGTCGGCTAGCGGGGGGAAGTACCTGTTCTTC
TRBV2	-	-	TRBJ2-3	CASSDGDRGFTDTQYF	TGTGCCAGCAGTGACGGCGATAGGGGGTTCACAGATACGCAGTATTTT
TRBV30	-	-	TRBJ1-5	CAWSVTSDQPQHF	TGTGCCTGGAGTGTTACCTCAGATCAGCCCCAGCATTTT
TRBV2	-	-	TRBJ2-4	CASSPGSGIQYF	TGTGCCAGCAGTCCGGGATCAGGCATTCAGTACTTC
TRBV24-1	TRBD1	-	TRBJ2-1	CATSDRDRGNEQFF	TGTGCCACCAGTGATCGGGACAGAGGCAATGAGCAGTTCTTC
TRBV28	-	-	TRBJ2-3	CASSLRGLRSDNTQYF	TGTGCCAGCAGTTTGAGAGGACTAAGGAGTGACAATACGCAGTATTTT
TRBV7-6	-	medium-sized	TRBJ2-7	CASSFAGAYEQYF	TGTGCCAGCAGCTTTGCGGGTGCCTACGAGCAGTACTTC
TRBV6-5	-	-	TRBJ2-2	CASRTQGGGRELFF	TGTGCCAGCAGGACACAGGGGGGGGGCCGGGAGCTGTTTTTT
TRBV7-9	TRBD1	-	TRBJ2-7	CASTRGGTGFHEQYF	TGTGCCAGCACCAGGGGGGGGACAGGGTTTCACGAGCAGTACTTC
TRBV7-3	TRBD2	-	TRBJ2-1	CASSLAGGNYNEQFF	TGTGCCAGCAGCTTAGCGGGGGGAAACTACAATGAGCAGTTCTTC
TRBV5-1	-	-	TRBJ1-2	CASEGGYSETGYGYTF	TGCGCCAGCGAGGGTGGGTATTCTGAGACGGGCTATGGCTACACCTTC
TRBV28	TRBD2	-	TRBJ2-5	CASRLAGQETQYF	TGTGCCAGCAGACTAGCGGGGCAAGAGACCCAGTACTTC
TRBV6-6	TRBD2	-	TRBJ2-1	CASNSGGAHYQQFF	TGTGCCAGCAATTCCGGGGGGGCTCACTACCAGCAGTTCTTC
TRBV19	-	-	TRBJ2-3	CASSVLTGSDTQYF	TGTGCCAGTAGTGTTCTGACTGGTTCAGATACGCAGTATTTT
TRBV2	TRBD1	-	TRBJ2-3	CASSEGDRGVTDTQYF	TGTGCCAGCAGTGAGGGGGACAGGGGGGTCACAGATACGCAGTATTTT
TRBV5-1	TRBD2	many	TRBJ2-3	CASSSQASGGPNTQYF	TGCGCCAGCAGCTCCCAGGCTAGCGGGGGCCCTAATACGCAGTATTTT
TRBV11-2	TRBD2	-	TRBJ2-7	CASSPRLAGSEQYF	TGTGCCAGCAGCCCCAGACTAGCGGGTTCCGAGCAGTACTTC
TRBV19	-	-	TRBJ2-1	CASSTLQPNEQFF	TGTGCCAGTAGTACGTTACAGCCGAATGAGCAGTTCTTC
TRBV27	TRBD1	-	TRBJ1-1	CASSPLQGGLTEAFF	TGTGCCAGCAGTCCGTTACAGGGGGGGCTCACTGAAGCTTTCTTT
TRBV2	-	-	TRBJ2-7	CATVGPTEQYF	TGTGCCACCGTTGGGCCAACCGAGCAGTACTTC
TRBV3-1/TRBV3-2	-	-	TRBJ1-3	CASSQSSAGSGNTIYF	TGTGCCAGCAGCCAATCTTCGGCAGGCTCTGGAAACACCATATATTTT
TRBV28	-	-	TRBJ2-1	CASGRQAHEQFF	TGTGCCAGCGGCCGACAAGCCCATGAGCAGTTCTTC
TRBV5-5	-	-	TRBJ2-7	CASSRLRDEQYF	TGTGCCAGCAGCAGGCTCCGGGACGAGCAGTACTTC
TRBV5-4	TRBD1	-	TRBJ1-1	CASSRQGYEAFF	TGTGCCAGCAGCCGACAGGGATATGAAGCTTTCTTT
TRBV5-4	-	few	TRBJ1-6	CASSQIGHSSYNSPLHF	TGTGCCAGCAGCCAAATCGGACATTCCTCCTATAATTCACCCCTCCACTTT
TRBV9	-	-	TRBJ2-1	CASSGYRDSAYNEQFF	TGTGCCAGCAGCGGTTACCGGGACTCAGCCTACAATGAGCAGTTCTTC
TRBV9	-	few	TRBJ2-2	CASSPNWNTGELFF	TGTGCCAGCAGCCCCAATTGGAACACCGGGGAGCTGTTTTTT
TRBV29-1	-	-	TRBJ1-2	CSVGGTSNYGYTF	TGCAGCGTTGGTGGCACCTCTAACTATGGCTACACCTTC
TRBV29-1	TRBD1	-	TRBJ2-5	CSVGPTGGGGTQYF	TGCAGCGTTGGACCGACAGGGGGTGGTGGGACCCAGTACTTC
TRBV2	-	-	TRBJ1-2	CASIRERSGKGYTF	TGTGCCAGCATTAGAGAGCGATCGGGTAAGGGCTACACCTTC
TRBV18	TRBD2	once	TRBJ2-3	CASSATGPLAGNAQYF	TGTGCCAGCTCAGCGACAGGGCCCCTAGCGGGAAATGCGCAGTATTTT
TRBV28	TRBD1	few	TRBJ1-4	CASSFKGQGYEKLFF	TGTGCCAGCAGTTTCAAGGGACAGGGTTATGAAAAACTGTTTTTT
TRBV4-1	-	-	TRBJ2-1	CASGRDPSSYNEQFF	TGCGCCAGCGGTCGGGATCCTAGCTCCTACAATGAGCAGTTCTTC
TRBV6-5	-	few	TRBJ2-7	CASHFLGVSYEQYF	TGTGCCAGCCATTTCCTAGGGGTATCCTACGAGCAGTACTTC
TRBV6-2/TRBV6-3	TRBD1	-	TRBJ1-2	CASSPTGAYGYTF	TGTGCCAGCAGTCCGACAGGGGCCTATGGCTACACCTTC
TRBV12-5	-	-	TRBJ2-3	CASGLATLGGDTQYF	TGTGCTAGTGGTTTGGCCACTCTGGGGGGAGATACGCAGTATTTT
TRBV6-5	TRBD1	-	TRBJ1-6	CASSRKTGLNSPLHF	TGTGCCAGCAGCCGAAAGACAGGGTTGAATTCACCCCTCCACTTT
TRBV6-6	-	-	TRBJ2-7	CASSSDSQGGYEQYF	TGTGCCAGCAGTTCAGACAGTCAGGGAGGCTACGAGCAGTACTTC
TRBV28	-	few	TRBJ2-7	CASREGGDPTPPEYEQYF	TGTGCCAGCAGAGAGGGGGGGGACCCCACGCCGCCCGAGTACGAGCAGTACTTC
TRBV28	TRBD1	-	TRBJ2-4	CASSLAGQGTKNIQYF	TGTGCCAGCAGTTTAGCGGGACAGGGGACCAAAAACATTCAGTACTTC
TRBV30	-	-	TRBJ1-6	CAWSARGARNSPLHF	TGTGCCTGGAGTGCCCGTGGGGCGAGGAATTCACCCCTCCACTTT
TRBV6-5	-	few	TRBJ1-3	CASGRGLSGNTIYF	TGTGCCAGCGGGAGGGGCCTCTCTGGAAACACCATATATTTT
TRBV5-1	-	-	TRBJ2-2	CASSLATGGGELFF	TGCGCCAGCAGCTTGGCTACAGGCGGCGGGGAGCTGTTTTTT
TRBV5-4	-	-	TRBJ2-5	CASSLNGGGQETQYF	TGTGCCAGCAGCTTGAACGGTGGCGGGCAAGAGACCCAGTACTTC
TRBV5-1	TRBD1	-	TRBJ1-1	CASSIQGSEAFF	TGCGCCAGCAGCATACAGGGGTCTGAAGCTTTCTTT
TRBV9	-	-	TRBJ2-3	CASGRGLDTQYF	TGTGCCAGCGGGCGGGGGCTAGATACGCAGTATTTT
TRBV18	TRBD2	-	TRBJ2-1	CASSPTSGPYNEQFF	TGTGCCAGCTCCCCGACTAGCGGACCCTACAATGAGCAGTTCTTC
TRBV6-2/TRBV6-3	-	-	TRBJ1-2	CASSPSAGAYGYTF	TGTGCCAGCAGTCCCTCAGCAGGTGCCTATGGCTACACCTTC
TRBV10-3	-	-	TRBJ1-2	CAISDSIGYTF	TGTGCCATTAGTGACAGTATAGGCTACACCTTC
TRBV29-1	-	-	TRBJ1-6	CSAPSGDYNSPLHF	TGCAGCGCCCCGTCGGGGGACTATAATTCACCCCTCCACTTT
TRBV10-1	TRBD2	few	TRBJ2-3	CASSGSGRGDTQYF	TGCGCCAGCAGCGGGAGCGGGAGGGGAGATACGCAGTATTTT
TRBV5-4	TRBD1	-	TRBJ2-5	CASSPNRGYQETQYF	TGTGCCAGCAGCCCCAACAGGGGTTACCAAGAGACCCAGTACTTC